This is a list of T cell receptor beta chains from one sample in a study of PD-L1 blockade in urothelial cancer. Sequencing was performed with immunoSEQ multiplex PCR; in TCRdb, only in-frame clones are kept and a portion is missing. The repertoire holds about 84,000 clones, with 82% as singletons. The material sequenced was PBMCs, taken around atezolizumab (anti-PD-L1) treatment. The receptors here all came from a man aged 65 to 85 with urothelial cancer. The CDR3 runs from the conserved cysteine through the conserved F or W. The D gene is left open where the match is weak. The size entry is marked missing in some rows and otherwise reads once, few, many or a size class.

CDR3 DNA: TGTGCCAGCAGCTTGGTCGGGGCCCCGGGGGAGGATGAGCAGTTCTTC
CDR3 protein: CASSLVGAPGEDEQFF
clone size: -
D gene: -
J gene: TRBJ2-1
V gene: TRBV5-6

CDR3 DNA: TGTGCCAGCAGCGTAGAGAGCGTGAACACTGAAGCTTTCTTT
CDR3 protein: CASSVESVNTEAFF
clone size: -
D gene: -
J gene: TRBJ1-1
V gene: TRBV9

CDR3 DNA: TGTGCCAGCAGCGAGTCTTCCCTCCGGACAGTCAATGAAAAACTGTTTTTT
CDR3 protein: CASSESSLRTVNEKLFF
clone size: -
D gene: -
J gene: TRBJ1-4
V gene: TRBV11-1

CDR3 DNA: TGCAGCGCTGCAGGGGTCCCTAATGAAAAACTGTTTTTT
CDR3 protein: CSAAGVPNEKLFF
clone size: -
D gene: -
J gene: TRBJ1-4
V gene: TRBV29-1

CDR3 DNA: TGTGCCATCAGTGATGGACAGGGAAAGACCTACGAGCAGTACTTC
CDR3 protein: CAISDGQGKTYEQYF
clone size: -
D gene: TRBD1
J gene: TRBJ2-7
V gene: TRBV10-3

CDR3 DNA: TGTGCCAGTAGTCCCAGGACAGGATCGCTAGCCAAAAACATTCAGTACTTC
CDR3 protein: CASSPRTGSLAKNIQYF
clone size: -
D gene: TRBD1
J gene: TRBJ2-4
V gene: TRBV19

CDR3 DNA: TGTGCCAGCAGCTTAGTGAGCGGAACCTACGAGCAGTACTTC
CDR3 protein: CASSLVSGTYEQYF
clone size: -
D gene: -
J gene: TRBJ2-7
V gene: TRBV7-8

CDR3 DNA: TGTGCCAGCACTCTAGACGGGGGGGAACATCAAGAGACCCAGTACTTC
CDR3 protein: CASTLDGGEHQETQYF
clone size: once
D gene: TRBD2
J gene: TRBJ2-5
V gene: TRBV2

CDR3 DNA: TGTGCCACCAGCAGAGGGAGTGGGACAGTTCAAGAGACCCAGTACTTC
CDR3 protein: CATSRGSGTVQETQYF
clone size: -
D gene: TRBD1
J gene: TRBJ2-5
V gene: TRBV15

CDR3 DNA: TGTGCCAGTAGTCGGTCCGACACCGGGGAGCTGTTTTTT
CDR3 protein: CASSRSDTGELFF
clone size: -
D gene: -
J gene: TRBJ2-2
V gene: TRBV19

CDR3 DNA: TGTGCCAGCAGCTCCCGACTAGCGGGGGGGCTTTCAGAGACCCAGTACTTC
CDR3 protein: CASSSRLAGGLSETQYF
clone size: -
D gene: TRBD2
J gene: TRBJ2-5
V gene: TRBV11-2

CDR3 DNA: TGTGCCAGTAGTATTCTGGCAGACACCGGGGAGCTGTTTTTT
CDR3 protein: CASSILADTGELFF
clone size: -
D gene: -
J gene: TRBJ2-2
V gene: TRBV19

CDR3 DNA: TGTGCCAGCAGTAAGACAGGGGATCAGCCCCAGCATTTT
CDR3 protein: CASSKTGDQPQHF
clone size: -
D gene: TRBD1
J gene: TRBJ1-5
V gene: TRBV27

CDR3 DNA: TGTGCCAGCAGTTACCCGGGACTCAATATCTACGAGCAGTACTTC
CDR3 protein: CASSYPGLNIYEQYF
clone size: -
D gene: -
J gene: TRBJ2-7
V gene: TRBV5-5

CDR3 DNA: TGTGCCATCAGTGAGGGGGGGACGAACACCGGGGAGCTGTTTTTT
CDR3 protein: CAISEGGTNTGELFF
clone size: few
D gene: -
J gene: TRBJ2-2
V gene: TRBV10-3

CDR3 DNA: TGTGCCAGCAGCTTAGAGACAGGGGCAGAGACCCAGTACTTC
CDR3 protein: CASSLETGAETQYF
clone size: many
D gene: TRBD1
J gene: TRBJ2-5
V gene: TRBV11-2

CDR3 DNA: TGCGCCAGCAGCTTGGCGCCACTTGCAACTAATGAAAAACTGTTTTTT
CDR3 protein: CASSLAPLATNEKLFF
clone size: once
D gene: -
J gene: TRBJ1-4
V gene: TRBV5-1

CDR3 DNA: TGCGCCAGCAGAGAGACAGATACGCAGTATTTT
CDR3 protein: CASRETDTQYF
clone size: -
D gene: -
J gene: TRBJ2-3
V gene: TRBV5-1

CDR3 DNA: TGTGCCAGCAGCTTAAGAGCGCAGCCGAACACTGAAGCTTTCTTT
CDR3 protein: CASSLRAQPNTEAFF
clone size: -
D gene: -
J gene: TRBJ1-1
V gene: TRBV7-8

CDR3 DNA: TGTGCCAGCAGTGCCTCAGGGTTCTATGGCTACACCTTC
CDR3 protein: CASSASGFYGYTF
clone size: -
D gene: -
J gene: TRBJ1-2
V gene: TRBV25-1

CDR3 DNA: TGTGCCAGCAGTCGGACTAGCGGGAGGATGGGTGAGCAGTTCTTC
CDR3 protein: CASSRTSGRMGEQFF
clone size: -
D gene: TRBD2
J gene: TRBJ2-1
V gene: TRBV2

CDR3 DNA: TGTGCCAGCAGCGCAACTAGCGGGGGGGCCTACAATGAGCAGTTCTTC
CDR3 protein: CASSATSGGAYNEQFF
clone size: -
D gene: TRBD2
J gene: TRBJ2-1
V gene: TRBV13

CDR3 DNA: TGTGCCAGCAGCCGCGGGGTAGCGGGATCCGGGGAGCTGTTTTTT
CDR3 protein: CASSRGVAGSGELFF
clone size: -
D gene: TRBD2
J gene: TRBJ2-2
V gene: TRBV4-2

CDR3 DNA: TGTGCCAGCAGGAGACTAGCGGGGGCCACAGATACGCAGTATTTT
CDR3 protein: CASRRLAGATDTQYF
clone size: -
D gene: TRBD2
J gene: TRBJ2-3
V gene: TRBV6-1

CDR3 DNA: TGTGCCAGCGGCAGGGGGCAGTACAATGAGCAGTTCTTC
CDR3 protein: CASGRGQYNEQFF
clone size: -
D gene: TRBD1
J gene: TRBJ2-1
V gene: TRBV6-5

CDR3 DNA: TGTGCCAGTAGTATTTCGGGGGGGGCGTCCTCCGGGGAGCTGTTTTTT
CDR3 protein: CASSISGGASSGELFF
clone size: -
D gene: TRBD2
J gene: TRBJ2-2
V gene: TRBV19

CDR3 DNA: TGTGCCAGCAGCCCGGGGGGGGCCACCGGGGAGCTGTTTTTT
CDR3 protein: CASSPGGATGELFF
clone size: -
D gene: TRBD2
J gene: TRBJ2-2
V gene: TRBV5-6

CDR3 DNA: TGTGCCAGCAGCTTAGGGGAGGCGGGGGACGAGCAGTACTTC
CDR3 protein: CASSLGEAGDEQYF
clone size: -
D gene: TRBD2
J gene: TRBJ2-7
V gene: TRBV7-9

CDR3 DNA: TGTGCCAGCGACCCTAGGGACAACAGGGGTGGCTACACCTTC
CDR3 protein: CASDPRDNRGGYTF
clone size: -
D gene: -
J gene: TRBJ1-2
V gene: TRBV21-1

CDR3 DNA: TGTGCCTGGACCTCAGGGGCCATAGAGCAGTTCTTC
CDR3 protein: CAWTSGAIEQFF
clone size: -
D gene: -
J gene: TRBJ2-1
V gene: TRBV30

CDR3 DNA: TGTGCCAGCAGCTTAGCGGAGGGGGCTGGCGAGCAGTACTTC
CDR3 protein: CASSLAEGAGEQYF
clone size: -
D gene: -
J gene: TRBJ2-7
V gene: TRBV7-6

CDR3 DNA: TGTGCCAGCAGCTTGGGAGCGGCCGCATCAGATACGCAGTATTTT
CDR3 protein: CASSLGAAASDTQYF
clone size: -
D gene: -
J gene: TRBJ2-3
V gene: TRBV7-9

CDR3 DNA: TGCAGCGGCCTGGACAGGCTTACTGAGCAGTTCTTC
CDR3 protein: CSGLDRLTEQFF
clone size: -
D gene: TRBD1
J gene: TRBJ2-1
V gene: TRBV29-1

CDR3 DNA: TGTGCCAGCAGCCCTGAGATAGCGGGAGGGACAGATACGCAGTATTTT
CDR3 protein: CASSPEIAGGTDTQYF
clone size: -
D gene: TRBD2
J gene: TRBJ2-3
V gene: TRBV7-2

CDR3 DNA: TGTGCCGTCTCCCCGACAGGGGGTGCCAAAAACATTCAGTACTTC
CDR3 protein: CAVSPTGGAKNIQYF
clone size: once
D gene: TRBD1
J gene: TRBJ2-4
V gene: TRBV7-9

CDR3 DNA: TGTGCCAGCAGTGCGGCAGGCCTCTATGGCTACACCTTC
CDR3 protein: CASSAAGLYGYTF
clone size: -
D gene: -
J gene: TRBJ1-2
V gene: TRBV2

CDR3 DNA: TGTGCCAGCACCTTCCAAGCAGGGGGCGCTTCCTACAATGAGCAGTTCTTC
CDR3 protein: CASTFQAGGASYNEQFF
clone size: -
D gene: TRBD1
J gene: TRBJ2-1
V gene: TRBV7-3

CDR3 DNA: TGTGCCAGCAGCTTAGCTAGCGGGAGAGGGGGGGGTGAGCAGTTCTTC
CDR3 protein: CASSLASGRGGGEQFF
clone size: -
D gene: TRBD2
J gene: TRBJ2-1
V gene: TRBV11-3

CDR3 DNA: TGTGCCAGCTCACCATTTCCCGAAGGGGTTTCCTACAATGAGCAGTTCTTC
CDR3 protein: CASSPFPEGVSYNEQFF
clone size: once
D gene: -
J gene: TRBJ2-1
V gene: TRBV18

CDR3 DNA: TGTGCCAGCAGCTTAGATGGACTAGCGGGAGGGCCGGAGACCCAGTACTTC
CDR3 protein: CASSLDGLAGGPETQYF
clone size: -
D gene: TRBD2
J gene: TRBJ2-5
V gene: TRBV11-2

CDR3 DNA: TGTGCCAGCTCCCACACCCAGGGCTCCTACGAGCAGTACTTC
CDR3 protein: CASSHTQGSYEQYF
clone size: -
D gene: -
J gene: TRBJ2-7
V gene: TRBV18

CDR3 DNA: TGTGCCAGCAGCTTACTAGCGGCCCGTCCCCATTTCTCCTACGAGCAGTACTTC
CDR3 protein: CASSLLAARPHFSYEQYF
clone size: -
D gene: TRBD2
J gene: TRBJ2-7
V gene: TRBV7-3

CDR3 DNA: TGTGCCAGCATGAAAAATTTGGGCGACACTGAAGCTTTCTTT
CDR3 protein: CASMKNLGDTEAFF
clone size: -
D gene: -
J gene: TRBJ1-1
V gene: TRBV6-1

CDR3 DNA: TGTGCCACCAGCACCGTTCTAGCGGGAGAGGGTGAGCAGTTCTTC
CDR3 protein: CATSTVLAGEGEQFF
clone size: -
D gene: TRBD2
J gene: TRBJ2-1
V gene: TRBV15

CDR3 DNA: TGTGCCAGCAGCTTGGGCGGATCCTATGGCTACACCTTC
CDR3 protein: CASSLGGSYGYTF
clone size: -
D gene: -
J gene: TRBJ1-2
V gene: TRBV5-4

CDR3 DNA: TGTGCCAGAAGCTTGACTAGACTAGCGGGGGCTGGTGAGCAGTTCTTC
CDR3 protein: CARSLTRLAGAGEQFF
clone size: -
D gene: TRBD2
J gene: TRBJ2-1
V gene: TRBV5-3